This note documents a single T cell receptor (beta chain) sequence. Its target is unknown. This sample is drawn from a study of cytomegalovirus exposure and HLA in healthy donors. The overall study: An analysis done earlier identified about 120 million unique TCR beta sequences from approximately 170 million T cells. Whole-study results and caveats: Most TCR beta V segments were productive about 87% or about 30% of the time in an earlier analysis. Sequencing likely caused a cluster of highly shared sequence variants.

13 Jbeta primers and 60 Vbeta primers were used for the PCR. Clones were read by immunoSEQ multiplex PCR, and TCRdb kept only the in-frame ones, dropping some. This listing includes about 160,000 clones. The sample consisted of PBMCs. The clonotype was recovered from a woman aged 55-70 years in good health and CMV-seronegative.

The CDR3 here is CASSPDRANTEAFF. In nucleotides, the CDR3 is TGTGCCAGCAGCCCGGACAGGGCGAACACTGAAGCTTTCTTT. The J gene is TRBJ1-1, the V gene TRBV7-3; 8 bases agree with TRBD1. The V segment lost 5 bases and the J segment 1 base; nucleotides outside the gene matches: 3. This CDR3 is built from 14 residues. The germline CDR1 and CDR2 sequences are SGHTA and FQGTGA.